These 18 T cell receptor beta chains were all obtained from the same sample, sequenced in a study of response to subunit inactivated influenza vaccine. MiXCR, applied by TCRdb to the RT-PCR reads, yields one record per CDR3 protein. The sample yields 300,000 to 350,000 distinct CDR3 sequences, just over 20% seen once. Sequencing was performed on PBMCs from blood, taken less than 22 months after vaccination. These TCRs come from a man aged 50 to 75 who received an inactivated influenza vaccine.

This clonotype was seen more than once but under ten times. Given a much more abundant clone one base away, this may be a read error. This chain links TRBV25-1 with TRBJ1-4; D not resolved. The CDR3 is made up of 13 amino acids. Germline V gene lookup returns CDR1 MGHDK and CDR2 SYGVNS. V gave up 6 bases and J gave up 0 bases, with 5 bases separating them. CDR3 in DNA: TGTGCCAGCAGGGGCACAACTAATGAAAAACTGTTTTTT. Protein sequence: CASRGTTNEKLFF.

This clonotype appeared many times. This rearrangement joins TRBV29-1 to TRBJ1-1; D possibly corresponds to TRBD1 (6 bases). V dropped 6 bases and J dropped 4 bases, with 12 bases sitting between them. The CDR3 has 12 amino acids. Germline CDR1 is SQVTM and CDR2 is ANQGSEA. The CDR3 DNA reads TGCAGCGTATCAGGGGTAGGCACTGAAGCTTTCTTT. Its translation: CSVSGVGTEAFF.

V usage is TRBV20-1 and J usage is TRBJ1-1, with 7 positions matching TRBD1. Losses at the gene ends were 6 bases for V and 0 bases for J; bases not matched to a gene: 7. CDR1 is DFQATT, CDR2 SNEGSKA, per germline (reference sequence). The CDR3 covers 14 residues. The CDR3 is CSARQGAVNTEAFF. The CDR3 nucleotides are TGCAGTGCGAGACAGGGAGCGGTGAACACTGAAGCTTTCTTT.

The chain joins TRBV11-2 to TRBJ1-4, with unresolved D. This CDR3 comprises 14 residues. Germline V gene lookup returns CDR1 SGHAT and CDR2 FQNNGV. Trimming took 1 base from V and 8 from J, leaving 11 bases between them. The chain's CDR3 is CASSLGGSWEKLFF. In DNA form, the CDR3 reads TGTGCCAGCAGCTTAGGAGGGAGTTGGGAAAAACTGTTTTTT.

The rearrangement joins TRBV11-2 to TRBJ2-1; possible D gene TRBD2, 5 bases. Germline V gives CDR1 SGHAT, CDR2 FQNNGV. The CDR3 is 14 residues long. The V and J ends lost 1 base and 9 bases respectively, with 13 bases between them. The CDR3 here is CASSLGRGLVEQFF. The CDR3 nucleotides read TGTGCCAGCAGCTTAGGGCGAGGGTTGGTTGAGCAGTTCTTC.

This clonotype was observed many times. The rearrangement uses TRBV2 and TRBJ2-1; no clear D gene. The germline V and J ends were trimmed by 5 bases and 0 bases, with 11 bases remaining between them. Germline-derived CDR1 and CDR2 are SNHLY and FYNNEI. The CDR3 runs to 15 residues. CDR3 sequence (DNA): TGTGCCAGCAGTTGGACCAGCTCCTCCTACAATGAGCAGTTCTTC. It specifies CASSWTSSSYNEQFF.

In its sample, this clonotype was seen many times. The rearrangement uses TRBV25-1 and TRBJ1-2, with 7 bases matching TRBD1. The CDR3 spans 14 residues. J lost 8 bases, V lost 4 bases, and 10 bases had no gene match. Germline values: CDR1 MGHDK, CDR2 SYGVNS. The DNA for the CDR3 is TGTGCCAGCAGTGGCGGACAGGCGTCGAGAGGCTACACCTTC. Residues: CASSGGQASRGYTF.

This clonotype was observed a few times. The chain uses TRBV24-1 and TRBJ1-5, with a possible D match to TRBD1 (6 bases). Germline V gene lookup returns CDR1 KGHDR and CDR2 SFDVKD. The germline V and J ends were trimmed by 3 bases and 0 bases, with 11 bases remaining between them. The CDR3 has 16 residues. CDR3 nucleotides: TGTGCCACCAGTGATACGGACAGATTTAGCAATCAGCCCCAGCATTTT. Amino acid sequence: CATSDTDRFSNQPQHF.

This clonotype was counted a few times. CDR3 sequence: CASSGLMGAEAFF. The CDR3 bases are TGTGCCAGCAGTGGGTTGATGGGGGCTGAAGCTTTCTTT. The chain has TRBV25-1 and TRBJ1-1; TRBD1 might be the D (5 bases). V was pared by 4 bases and J by 6 bases, with 12 bases between. This CDR3 region has 13 residues. CDR1 and CDR2 from the germline V gene are MGHDK and SYGVNS.

This clonotype was observed a few times. The V gene is TRBV28, the J gene TRBJ1-1; a weak D match, TRBD1 (5 bases). Trimming stripped 7 bases from V and 9 bases from J, with 15 bases between. Per germline, CDR1 MDHEN and CDR2 SYDVKM. This CDR3 region has 12 residues. This chain's CDR3 is CASTAGPAKAFF. The CDR3 DNA follows: TGTGCCAGCACCGCAGGGCCGGCCAAAGCTTTCTTT.

The CDR3 DNA follows: TGTGCCACCAGCAGAGAACTCCTCGGTCAGCCCCAGCATTTT. Translating gives CATSRELLGQPQHF. This chain joins TRBV15 and TRBJ1-5; D gene uncertain. The CDR3 consists of 14 residues. The V and J ends lost 0 bases and 6 bases respectively, with 9 bases between them. Germline assignment: CDR1 LNHNV and CDR2 YYDKDF (reference sequence).

This sequence joins TRBV19 and TRBJ2-1, with TRBD2 matching 15 bases. V was clipped by 6 bases and J by 7 bases; unmatched bases: 7. CDR1 LNHDA and CDR2 SQIVND come from the germline V gene (reference sequence). The CDR3 loop spans 16 amino acids. In DNA, the CDR3 is TGTGCCAGTAGACCGGGACTAGCGGGAGGTGGTAATGAGCAGTTCTTC. Protein product: CASRPGLAGGGNEQFF.

V is TRBV20-1 and J is TRBJ1-4; D ambiguous. Trimming left V 0 bases short and J 5 bases short, with 10 bases between. Per the germline V gene, CDR1 is DFQATT and CDR2 is SNEGSKA (reference sequence). The CDR3 spans 14 residues. The CDR3 DNA reads as TGCAGTGCTAGAGATCTTTCGGGCAATGAAAAACTGTTTTTT. It yields the protein CSARDLSGNEKLFF.

This clonotype was seen ten or more times. The rearrangement joins TRBV20-1 to TRBJ1-1; D remains unclear. Looked up from germline, CDR1 is DFQATT and CDR2 is SNEGSKA (reference sequence). This CDR3 has 12 residues. V shed 3 bases and J shed 1 base, with 6 bases lying between them. The CDR3 region is CSARRGNTEAFF. The CDR3 DNA sequence: TGCAGTGCTAGGCGGGGGAACACTGAAGCTTTCTTT.

The chain links TRBV4-1 to TRBJ2-2; possibly TRBD1 for D (6 bases). The V end lost 3 bases, the J end lost 7 bases, and 15 bases lay between the germline ends. The CDR3 extends over 15 amino acids. Germline V gene data show CDR1 as MGHRA and CDR2 as YSYEKL. The CDR3 region is CASSHWPGVVGELFF. In DNA form, the CDR3 reads TGCGCCAGCAGCCACTGGCCAGGGGTGGTCGGGGAGCTGTTTTTT.

The rearrangement links TRBV19 to TRBJ2-2; a possible D gene is TRBD1 (5 bases). Germline-derived CDR1 and CDR2 are LNHDA and SQIVND (reference sequence). V was trimmed by 6 bases and J by 0 bases, leaving 14 bases between them. The CDR3 spans 16 residues. The CDR3 bases are TGTGCCAGTAGAATACAGGCGCTTACGAACACCGGGGAGCTGTTTTTT. Encoded protein: CASRIQALTNTGELFF.

The genes are TRBV23-1 and TRBJ1-2; D perhaps matches TRBD1 (6 bases). TRBV23-1 qualifies as an ORF whose function is uncertain. This CDR3 contains 17 residues. The germline V and J ends were trimmed by 6 bases and 1 base, with 21 bases remaining between them. This CDR3 is CASRLTGTPTLNYGYTF. The CDR3 DNA sequence: TGCGCCAGCAGGCTTACAGGGACACCCACACTTAACTATGGCTACACCTTC.

The chain couples TRBV14 to TRBJ2-2; no definite D call. The germline V gene has CDR1 SGHDN and CDR2 FVKESK. The CDR3 has 13 amino acids. Trimming cost V 3 bases and J 6 bases, with 8 bases left between them. The CDR3 spells CASSQVAPGELFF. CDR3 sequence (DNA): TGTGCCAGCAGCCAGGTGGCCCCCGGGGAGCTGTTTTTT.